Each of the 8 T cell receptor beta chains below was sequenced from the same sample in a study of technical replicates of blood from a handful of donors. Clones were sequenced by immunoSEQ multiplex PCR, and TCRdb holds only the in-frame ones, with some missing. The sample shows fewer than 100,000 clones, 89% of them seen only once. Material for sequencing was T cells isolated from PBMCs. The receptors stem from a human donor in good health.

In nucleotides, the CDR3 is TGTGCCAGCAGTTATCCCTCTAGCGGGCAAGAGACCCAGTACTTC. It translates to CASSYPSSGQETQYF. This rearrangement joins TRBV6-6 to TRBJ2-5; 8 bases are shared with TRBD2. The germline V gene encodes CDR1 MNHNY and CDR2 SVGAGI (reference sequence). This CDR3 has 15 residues. V was pared by 3 bases and J by 2 bases, with 5 bases of the junction left unmatched.

This chain connects TRBV25-1 to TRBJ2-3, with D tentatively TRBD1 (5 bases). The germline V gene encodes CDR1 MGHDK and CDR2 SYGVNS. V was cut by 4 bases and J by 1 base, with 12 bases left in between. CDR3 length equals 15 residues. CDR3 region: CASSAPGIGTDTQYF. CDR3 bases: TGTGCCAGCAGTGCCCCAGGGATCGGCACAGATACGCAGTATTTT. The whole variable domain, filled in from reference TRBV25-1 and TRBJ2-3, reads EADIYQTPRYLVIGTGKKITLECSQTMGHDKMYWYQQDPGMELHLIHYSYGVNSTEKGDLSSESTVSRIRTEHFPLTLESARPSHTSQYLCASSAPGIGTDTQYFGPGTRLTVL.

This clone was counted a few times. The CDR3 DNA is TGTGCCAGCAGTGGACAGGGTCGTAAGACTGAAGCTTTCTTT. It translates to CASSGQGRKTEAFF. The chain carries TRBV25-1 and TRBJ1-1; the match to TRBD1 covers 7 bases. The ends lost 4 bases at V and 5 bases at J; junction bases unmatched: 7. Germline V gives CDR1 MGHDK, CDR2 SYGVNS. CDR3 length equals 14 residues.

The V gene is TRBV7-9, the J gene TRBJ2-3; 8 bases match TRBD1. The CDR3 is 16 residues long. V lost 5 bases and J lost 4; bases outside the gene matches: 11. In germline, CDR1 is SEHNR, CDR2 FQNEAQ (reference sequence). The CDR3 coding sequence is TGTGCCAGCAGCCAAGATGGACAGGGTTTGGCAGATACGCAGTATTTT. This translates into CASSQDGQGLADTQYF.

The CDR3 DNA sequence: TGTGCCTGGGGTAGCGGGACTAGCGGGCACTACGAGCAGTACTTC. Amino acids: CAWGSGTSGHYEQYF. The chain combines TRBV30 with TRBJ2-7, with 12 bases fitting TRBD2. The length of the CDR3 is 15 residues. CDR1 is GTSNPN and CDR2 is SVGIG in the germline V gene (reference sequence). V trimming: 5 bases; J trimming: 3 bases; junction bases outside the gene matches: 8.

The chain recombines TRBV10-3 with TRBJ1-1; 8 positions match TRBD1. After removal of 4 bases from V and 4 bases from J, the junction contained 14 bases not matched to a gene. Per the germline V gene, CDR1 is ENHRY and CDR2 is SYGVKD. CDR3 length: 17 amino acids. CDR3 in DNA: TGTGCCATCAGTGGAAGCAGGACAGGGCGCGGCAGCACTGAAGCTTTCTTT. This sequence encodes CAISGSRTGRGSTEAFF.

The chain combines TRBV29-1 with TRBJ2-1; 8 nucleotides line up with TRBD2. CDR1 and CDR2 (germline): SQVTM, ANQGSEA. The CDR3 consists of 14 residues. With 4 bases clipped from V and 2 bases from J, the junction kept 4 bases outside the gene matches. The DNA for the CDR3 is TGCAGCGTTGCTGGGACTAGGGCCTACAATGAGCAGTTCTTC. Its translation: CSVAGTRAYNEQFF.

The chain couples TRBV6-4 to TRBJ2-2; no firm D call. Trimming pared 2 bases from V and 3 bases from J, leaving 4 bases between. The CDR3 extends over 13 amino acids. Germline V gene lookup returns CDR1 MRHNA and CDR2 SNTAGT. The CDR3 DNA reads TGTGCCAGCAGTGACCGGGACACCGGGGAGCTGTTTTTT. Its translation is CASSDRDTGELFF.